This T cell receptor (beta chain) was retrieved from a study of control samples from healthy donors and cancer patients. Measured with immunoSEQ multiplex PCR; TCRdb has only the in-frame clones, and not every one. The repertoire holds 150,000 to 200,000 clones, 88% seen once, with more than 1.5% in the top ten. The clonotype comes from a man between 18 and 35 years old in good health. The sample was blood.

In nucleotides, the CDR3 is TGTGCCAGCAGCTTGGGACCAAAGGCCGGGGAGCTGTTTTTT. Translated: CASSLGPKAGELFF. The chain is built from TRBV5-5 and TRBJ2-2; no reliable D call. With 0 bases removed from V and 6 bases from J, the gap between germline ends came to 9 bases. The length of the CDR3 is 14 residues. Per the germline V gene, CDR1 is SGHKS and CDR2 is YYEKEE (reference sequence). The full variable domain, its missing parts supplied by reference TRBV5-5 and TRBJ2-2, is DAGVTQSPTHLIKTRGQQVTLRCSPISGHKSVSWYQQVLGQGPQFIFQYYEKEERGRGNFPDRFSARQFPNYSSELNVNALLLGDSALYLCASSLGPKAGELFFGEGSRLTVL.